This entry lists 25 T cell receptor beta chains sequenced from one sample in a study of T cell repertoires in cytomegalovirus infection. TCRdb fed the reads into MiXCR, producing one record per CDR3 protein. Of 150,000 to 200,000 distinct CDR3 sequences in the sample, roughly 9.8% are singletons; the top ten hold about 4.6%. Sequencing used PBMCs. The receptors originated from a human donor in good health (CMV status not recorded). Some clones in this sample may be carry-over from other donors' samples.

Many counts were recorded for this clonotype. The rearrangement links TRBV11-2 to TRBJ2-3; 9 bases align to TRBD2. Trimming took 0 bases from V and 1 from J; bases not matched to a gene: 2. The CDR3 is 16 residues long. In germline, CDR1 is SGHAT, CDR2 FQNNGV. For the CDR3, the DNA is TGTGCCAGCAGCTTAGAAGGCGGGGGGGGCACAGATACGCAGTATTTT. Protein product: CASSLEGGGGTDTQYF.

There are many counts of this clonotype. The V gene is TRBV5-4, the J gene TRBJ2-7; 12 nucleotides align to TRBD1. CDR3 length: 17 residues. The V gene end was trimmed by 3 bases and the J gene end by 3 bases; junction bases not matched to a gene: 10. Germline V gives CDR1 SGHNT, CDR2 YYREEE (reference sequence). CDR3 sequence reads: CASSYGTGGPMGYEQYF. The CDR3 coding sequence is TGTGCCAGCAGCTACGGGACAGGGGGCCCCATGGGCTACGAGCAGTACTTC.

The chain has TRBV4-2 and TRBJ2-7, with TRBD2 matching 7 bases. Unmatched junction bases numbered 3, after V lost 3 bases and J lost 4 bases. In germline, CDR1 is LGHNA, CDR2 YNFKEQ. The CDR3 is 13 amino acids. DNA for the CDR3: TGTGCCAGCAGCCAGCCTAGCGGTTACGAGCAGTACTTC. It encodes CASSQPSGYEQYF.

This clonotype was observed many times. The chain is built from TRBV7-8 and TRBJ2-1, with TRBD2 matching over 8 bases. The germline V gene encodes CDR1 SGHVS and CDR2 FQNEAQ. This CDR3 contains 16 residues. Trimming took 1 base from V and 4 from J; bases not matched to a gene: 6. The CDR3 DNA follows: TGTGCCAGCAGCTTAGAAGCGGGAGTAGGGTACAATGAGCAGTTCTTC. This codes for CASSLEAGVGYNEQFF. Full variable domain (remainder filled in from reference TRBV7-8 and TRBJ2-1): GAGVSQSPRYKVAKRGQDVALRCDPISGHVSLFWYQQALGQGPEFLTYFQNEAQLDKSGLPSDRFFAERPEGSVSTLKIQRTQQEDSAVYLCASSLEAGVGYNEQFFGPGTRLTVL.

Ten or more counts support this clonotype. This chain joins TRBV7-2 and TRBJ2-7, with unresolved D. Germline lookup yields CDR1 SGHTA and CDR2 FQGNSA. V shed 5 bases and J shed 7 bases, with 27 bases lying between them. The CDR3 consists of 17 residues. The DNA for the CDR3 is TGTGCCAGCAGCCTAAATACCGCAGGAACTTCTACTTGGGAGCAGTACTTC. This gives the protein CASSLNTAGTSTWEQYF.

This clonotype was found a few times. J is TRBJ1-1 and V is TRBV30; maybe TRBD1 (6 bases). This CDR3 contains 13 residues. The germline CDR1 and CDR2 sequences are GTSNPN and SVGIG (reference sequence). V dropped 2 bases and J dropped 5 bases, with 12 bases sitting between them. CDR3 in DNA: TGTGCCTGGAGTCCCAGAGGGGGTACTGAAGCTTTCTTT. It yields the protein CAWSPRGGTEAFF.

This clonotype was picked up many times. The chain's CDR3 is CASSRGEVKSYEQYF. CDR3 nucleotide sequence: TGCGCCAGCAGCCGAGGGGAGGTAAAATCCTACGAGCAGTACTTC. The rearrangement links TRBV5-1 to TRBJ2-7; D might be TRBD2 (6 bases). Trimming stripped 4 bases from V and 1 base from J, with 15 bases between. Germline lookup yields CDR1 SGHRS and CDR2 YFSETQ. CDR3 length equals 15 residues.

This clonotype has just one count. Just one base apart from a much larger clone, this may be a read error. The V and J genes are TRBV28 and TRBJ2-2, with 8 positions matching TRBD1. V lost 9 bases and J lost 6; bases outside the gene matches: 15. The germline CDR1 and CDR2 sequences are MDHEN and SYDVKM. The CDR3 totals 16 residues. The CDR3 reads CARSLYLTRGPGELFF. As DNA, the CDR3 is TGTGCCAGAAGTCTCTACCTCACCAGGGGGCCCGGGGAGCTGTTTTTT.

This clonotype occurred a few times. V usage is TRBV20-1 and J usage is TRBJ1-1, with D uncertain. The germline CDR1 and CDR2 sequences are DFQATT and SNEGSKA (reference sequence). The CDR3 runs to 13 residues. This chain's CDR3 is CTPPRRGGTEAFF. Here the CDR3 DNA reads TGCACTCCTCCCCGGCGGGGTGGAACTGAAGCTTTCTTT.

In its sample, this clonotype was seen many times. The chain has TRBV12-5 and TRBJ2-1; no definite D call. From germline, CDR1 is LGHNT and CDR2 FRNRAP. Trimming left V 1 base short and J 5 bases short, with 6 bases between. The CDR3 loop spans 13 amino acids. CDR3 in DNA: TGTGCTAGTGGTTTGGGGGTAAACAATGAGCAGTTCTTC. Protein product: CASGLGVNNEQFF.

This clonotype was seen at least ten times. The chain employs TRBV7-2 and TRBJ1-5, with unresolved D. Per germline, CDR1 SGHTA and CDR2 FQGNSA. V dropped 1 base and J dropped 4 bases, with 20 bases sitting between them. The CDR3 spans 18 residues. CDR3 residues: CASSLGPRFGRLNQPQHF. The CDR3 nucleotides read TGTGCCAGCAGCTTAGGACCACGGTTCGGGAGACTAAATCAGCCCCAGCATTTT.

This clonotype was counted ten times or more. This chain's CDR3 is CASRRSGGSYPTTDTQYF. In nucleotides, the CDR3 is TGCGCCAGCAGGCGGAGCGGGGGGTCCTACCCAACCACAGATACGCAGTATTTT. The V call is TRBV10-2, the J call TRBJ2-3; TRBD2 aligns across 9 bases. Germline V gene data show CDR1 as WSHSY and CDR2 as SAAADI. V dropped 6 bases and J dropped 2; count of bases not matched to a gene: 15. The CDR3 covers 18 residues.

The sample holds many counts of this clonotype. The chain is built from TRBV4-1 and TRBJ2-7, with 13 bases fitting TRBD2. The CDR3 runs 16 residues. Germline V gene data show CDR1 as MGHRA and CDR2 as YSYEKL. Losses at the gene ends were 1 base for V and 7 bases for J; bases not matched to a gene: 7. The CDR3 nucleotides read TGCGCCAGCAGCCAAGCTTGGACTAGCGGGAGTGGAGAGCAGTACTTC. Translating it yields CASSQAWTSGSGEQYF.

Regarding this clonotype: With a much larger clone just one base away, this may be a read error. This rearrangement joins TRBV14 to TRBJ2-2; 7 bases are a match to TRBD2. Germline CDR1 is SGHDN and CDR2 is FVKESK. The CDR3 is made up of 14 amino acids. Here the CDR3 reads CASSLAGLTRELFF. The CDR3 bases are TGTGCCAGCAGCCTAGCGGGCCTCACCCGGGAGCTGTTTTTT.

There are a few counts of this clonotype. This chain connects TRBV4-1 to TRBJ2-5, with 7 bases that match TRBD1. With V trimmed by 4 bases and J by 4 bases, 9 bases remained unmatched. The CDR3 totals 15 residues. Germline V gives CDR1 MGHRA, CDR2 YSYEKL. The CDR3 DNA follows: TGCGCCAGCAGCCCCATATCAGGGGGAATAGAGACCCAGTACTTC. Its translation is CASSPISGGIETQYF.

This chain uses TRBV5-1 with TRBJ2-3; 10 bases line up with TRBD2. Germline CDR1 and CDR2: SGHRS and YFSETQ. This CDR3 has 19 residues. The V gene end was trimmed by 4 bases and the J gene end by 1 base; junction bases not matched to a gene: 15. This CDR3 reads CASSLRPSGGPLGTDTQYF. The CDR3 DNA reads TGCGCCAGCAGCCTTCGGCCTAGCGGGGGCCCCCTTGGCACAGATACGCAGTATTTT.

This clonotype was picked up a small number of times. The chain employs TRBV30 and TRBJ2-1, with 7 bases matching TRBD1. The CDR3 is 14 amino acids. The V segment lost 1 base and the J segment 8 bases; nucleotides outside the gene matches: 8. The germline V gene encodes CDR1 GTSNPN and CDR2 SVGIG (reference sequence). CDR3 sequence: CAWSAGQATDEQFF. As DNA, the CDR3 is TGTGCCTGGAGTGCCGGACAGGCCACGGATGAGCAGTTCTTC.

This clonotype has just a few counts. The CDR3 sequence is CASSRTGDSNQPQHF. DNA of the CDR3: TGTGCCAGTAGCCGAACAGGAGATAGCAATCAGCCCCAGCATTTT. The chain uses TRBV19 and TRBJ1-5; D is perhaps TRBD1 (5 bases). Germline-derived CDR1 and CDR2 are LNHDA and SQIVND (reference sequence). Trimming pared 6 bases from V and 0 bases from J, leaving 12 bases between. The CDR3 consists of 15 residues.

This clonotype occurred a few times. The genes are TRBV20-1 and TRBJ1-3, with D tentatively TRBD1 (6 bases). CDR3 length equals 15 residues. Germline-derived CDR1 and CDR2 are DFQATT and SNEGSKA (reference sequence). Trimming removed 0 bases from V and 4 bases from J, with 13 bases in between. The DNA of the CDR3 is TGCAGTGCTAGAGATCTTCGGGGGACAGGAAACACCATATATTTT. As protein: CSARDLRGTGNTIYF.

This clonotype was observed at least ten times. J is TRBJ2-7 and V is TRBV7-2, with a weak D call TRBD1 (6 bases). CDR1 SGHTA and CDR2 FQGNSA come from the germline V gene. Trimming took 1 base from V and 3 from J, leaving 16 bases between them. The CDR3 totals 16 residues. CDR3 in amino acids: CASSLGSGTRSYEQYF. The CDR3 DNA follows: TGTGCCAGCAGCTTAGGAAGTGGGACAAGAAGCTACGAGCAGTACTTC.

This clonotype was recorded many times. The rearrangement uses TRBV7-2 and TRBJ2-7, with TRBD2 matching 14 bases. Germline V CDR1 and CDR2: SGHTA, FQGNSA. The CDR3 length is 16 residues. The V segment lost 5 bases and the J segment 5 bases; nucleotides outside the gene matches: 8. Here the CDR3 reads CASSLRLAGGGDEQYF. As DNA, the CDR3 is TGTGCCAGCAGCCTACGACTAGCGGGAGGGGGCGACGAGCAGTACTTC.

Many counts were recorded for this clonotype. The rearrangement uses TRBV7-2 and TRBJ2-1; 8 nucleotides align to TRBD1. The CDR3 runs to 14 residues. V lost 5 bases to trimming and J lost 7 bases; unmatched junction nucleotides: 7. Germline V gives CDR1 SGHTA, CDR2 FQGNSA. CDR3 sequence: CASSKGQGFNEQFF. The CDR3, as DNA: TGTGCCAGCAGCAAAGGACAGGGCTTTAATGAGCAGTTCTTC. The variable domain in full, with the rest retrieved from reference TRBV7-2 and TRBJ2-1, is GAGVSQSPSNKVTEKGKDVELRCDPISGHTALYWYRQSLGQGLEFLIYFQGNSAPDKSGLPSDRFSAERTGGSVSTLTIQRTQQEDSAVYLCASSKGQGFNEQFFGPGTRLTVL.

This clonotype occurred many times. The rearrangement links TRBV27 to TRBJ2-2; the D is unclear. Germline CDR1 MNHEY, CDR2 SMNVEV (reference sequence). V lost 3 bases, J lost 6 bases, and 11 bases lay in between. This CDR3 comprises 14 residues. The CDR3, as DNA: TGTGCCAGCAGTTTGGGAAGTAGTCCCGGGGAGCTGTTTTTT. Its protein product is CASSLGSSPGELFF.

This clonotype was seen a few times. The DNA for the CDR3 is TGCAGTGCTAGAGACCAGGGGGGTCCCTACGAGCAGTACTTC. Translating gives CSARDQGGPYEQYF. V is TRBV20-1 and J is TRBJ2-7; tentatively, D is TRBD1 (7 bases). The CDR3 totals 14 residues. Germline values: CDR1 DFQATT, CDR2 SNEGSKA (reference sequence). V lost 0 bases to trimming and J lost 2 bases, with 11 bases between them.

J is TRBJ2-7 and V is TRBV20-1, with 16 bases aligning to TRBD2. From germline, CDR1 is DFQATT and CDR2 SNEGSKA (reference sequence). The CDR3 runs 17 residues. With V trimmed by 4 bases and J by 3 bases, 9 bases remained unmatched. This CDR3 is CSAITGTSGRAGYEQYF. The CDR3, as DNA: TGCAGTGCTATTACCGGGACTAGCGGGAGGGCCGGCTACGAGCAGTACTTC.